The 13 T cell receptor beta chains in this list originate from one sample, sequenced in a study of blood T cell repertoires in COVID-19. Generated by immunoSEQ multiplex PCR, the TCRdb table keeps only in-frame clones and is missing some. The table has 200,000 to 250,000 clones, approximately 80% seen once. The sequenced sample was peripheral blood. These receptors all stem from a woman between 45 and 60 years old with acute or convalescent COVID-19.

The chain couples TRBV4-1 to TRBJ2-7; 8 bases align to TRBD2. From germline, CDR1 is MGHRA and CDR2 YSYEKL. The CDR3 has 15 amino acids. Unmatched junction bases numbered 3, after V lost 0 bases and J lost 2 bases. The CDR3: CASSQDWGLAYEQYF. CDR3 sequence (DNA): TGCGCCAGCAGCCAAGATTGGGGACTAGCCTACGAGCAGTACTTC.

The CDR3: CASSFQRLPSYNEQFF. The DNA for the CDR3 is TGTGCCAGCAGCTTTCAGCGACTCCCGTCCTACAATGAGCAGTTCTTC. This chain connects TRBV7-9 to TRBJ2-1; unclear D gene. Deletions cut 3 bases from V and 1 base from J, with 13 bases between. Germline values: CDR1 SEHNR, CDR2 FQNEAQ (reference sequence). The CDR3 is made up of 16 amino acids.

The chain combines TRBV9 with TRBJ2-5; D unclear. This CDR3 is 13 amino acids long. V lost 3 bases and J 5 bases, leaving 11 bases between the germline ends. Germline CDR1 is SGDLS and CDR2 is YYNGEE. CDR3 amino acids: CASSATPRETQYF. DNA for the CDR3: TGTGCCAGCAGCGCTACTCCCCGGGAGACCCAGTACTTC.

As DNA, the CDR3 is TGTGCCAGCAGCAGGGACAGAAATAATTCACCCCTCCACTTT. This translates into CASSRDRNNSPLHF. V and J are TRBV7-9 and TRBJ1-6; TRBD1 aligns across 7 bases. The CDR3 is 14 residues long. Germline loops: CDR1 SEHNR, CDR2 FQNEAQ (reference sequence). Trimming took 5 bases from V and 5 from J; bases not matched to a gene: 3.

This clone was observed a single time. This chain links TRBV7-9 with TRBJ2-2; possible D gene TRBD1, 6 bases. Trimming shortened V by 5 bases and J by 3 bases, and 13 bases separated the two germline ends. The germline V gene has CDR1 SEHNR and CDR2 FQNEAQ (reference sequence). The CDR3 covers 15 residues. The CDR3: CASSRRQVDTGELFF. The CDR3 DNA is TGTGCCAGCAGCCGCCGACAGGTAGACACCGGGGAGCTGTTTTTT.

J is TRBJ1-5 and V is TRBV7-2; TRBD1 aligns across 7 bases. With 5 bases clipped from V and 1 base from J, the junction kept 5 bases outside the gene matches. CDR3 size: 15 residues. The germline V gene has CDR1 SGHTA and CDR2 FQGNSA. CDR3 sequence: CASSPQGLSNQPQHF. The CDR3 bases are TGTGCCAGCAGCCCACAGGGGCTAAGCAATCAGCCCCAGCATTTT.

The chain is built from TRBV10-2 and TRBJ1-4; 10 bases are a match to TRBD1. After removal of 6 bases from V and 7 bases from J, the junction contained 5 bases not matched to a gene. Germline V CDR1 and CDR2: WSHSY, SAAADI. The CDR3 length is 14 residues. Written as DNA, the CDR3 is TGCGCCAGCAGGAACCGGGACAGGGGTGAAAAACTGTTTTTT. Protein sequence: CASRNRDRGEKLFF.

The J gene is TRBJ2-2, the V gene TRBV18, with TRBD1 as a possible D gene (5 bases). This CDR3 contains 13 residues. Germline CDR1 and CDR2: KGHSH and LQKENI. The V and J ends lost 6 bases and 6 bases respectively, with 11 bases between them. The CDR3 region has the DNA TGTGCCAGCTCTCCCGACAGATCCGGGGAGCTGTTTTTT. Protein product: CASSPDRSGELFF.

The chain uses TRBV18 and TRBJ2-3; TRBD2 agrees at 8 bases. The V segment lost 3 bases and the J segment 6 bases; nucleotides outside the gene matches: 11. CDR1 and CDR2 from the germline V gene are KGHSH and LQKENI. This CDR3 has 16 residues. The CDR3 sequence is CASSPRAGGGPDTQYF. The CDR3 nucleotides read TGTGCCAGCTCACCGCGGGCGGGCGGGGGGCCGGATACGCAGTATTTT.

The chain links TRBV11-3 to TRBJ2-5, with D uncertain. This CDR3 spans 15 amino acids. V lost 5 bases and J 5 bases, leaving 18 bases between the germline ends. Germline V gene lookup returns CDR1 SGHNT and CDR2 YENEEA. This CDR3 is CASSPDFMRSETQYF. The CDR3 DNA reads as TGTGCCAGCAGCCCAGATTTCATGAGGTCGGAGACCCAGTACTTC.

Here the CDR3 reads CASSTGQGNTGELFF. The CDR3 DNA follows: TGTGCCAGCAGTACGGGACAGGGGAACACCGGGGAGCTGTTTTTT. The chain is built from TRBV28 and TRBJ2-2; the match to TRBD1 covers 9 bases. The V gene's germline CDR1 is MDHEN and CDR2 SYDVKM. The length of the CDR3 is 15 residues. V trimming: 5 bases; J trimming: 1 base; junction bases outside the gene matches: 2.

This sequence joins TRBV19 and TRBJ2-7, with D maybe TRBD1 (6 bases). In germline, CDR1 is LNHDA, CDR2 SQIVND (reference sequence). V was trimmed by 4 bases and J by 5 bases, leaving 15 bases between them. CDR3 size: 14 residues. CDR3 protein: CASSRNLDSHEQYF. The CDR3 bases are TGTGCCAGTAGTAGAAACCTGGACAGCCACGAGCAGTACTTC.

The chain joins TRBV28 to TRBJ1-5, with 10 bases that match TRBD1. The germline V gene has CDR1 MDHEN and CDR2 SYDVKM. V lost 2 bases and J lost 5; bases outside the gene matches: 0. The CDR3 extends over 14 amino acids. The chain's CDR3 is CASSLGTGDQPQHF. The CDR3 DNA reads TGTGCCAGCAGTTTAGGGACAGGGGATCAGCCCCAGCATTTT.